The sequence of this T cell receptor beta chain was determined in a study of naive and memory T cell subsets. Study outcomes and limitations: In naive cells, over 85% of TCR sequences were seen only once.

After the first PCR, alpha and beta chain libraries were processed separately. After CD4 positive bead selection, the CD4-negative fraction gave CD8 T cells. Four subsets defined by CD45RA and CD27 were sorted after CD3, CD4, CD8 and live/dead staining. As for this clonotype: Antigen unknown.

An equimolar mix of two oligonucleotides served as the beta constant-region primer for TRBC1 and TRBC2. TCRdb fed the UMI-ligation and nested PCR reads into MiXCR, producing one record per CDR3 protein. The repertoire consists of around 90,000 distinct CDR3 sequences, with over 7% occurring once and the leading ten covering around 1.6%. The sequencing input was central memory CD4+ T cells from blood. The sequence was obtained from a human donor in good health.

The CDR3 spells CASSGSHGNQPQHF. CDR3 bases: TGTGCCAGCAGTGGCAGTCACGGCAATCAGCCCCAGCATTTT. The chain has TRBV2 and TRBJ1-5, with D hard to call. There are 14 residues in the CDR3. Germline CDR1 SNHLY, CDR2 FYNNEI. The ends were cut back, 4 bases at V and 2 bases at J, with 9 bases in the middle.